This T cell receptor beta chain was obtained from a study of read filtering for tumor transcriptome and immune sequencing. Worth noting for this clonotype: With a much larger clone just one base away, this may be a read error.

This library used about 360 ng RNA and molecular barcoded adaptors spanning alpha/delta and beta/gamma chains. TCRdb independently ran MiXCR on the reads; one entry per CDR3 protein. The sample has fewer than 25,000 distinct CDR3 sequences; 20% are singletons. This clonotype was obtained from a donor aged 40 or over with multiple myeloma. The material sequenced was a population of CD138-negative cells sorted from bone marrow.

CDR3 sequence: CASSRAMNTEAFF. CDR3 in DNA: TGTGCCAGCAGCCGCGCTATGAACACTGAAGCTTTCTTT. The chain uses TRBV3-1 and TRBJ1-1, with D unresolved. The germline gives CDR1 LGHDT, CDR2 YNNKEL (reference sequence). The CDR3 runs to 13 residues. V lost 4 bases to trimming and J lost 0 bases, with 6 bases between them.